The sequence of this TCR beta chain was determined in a study of blood T cell repertoires in COVID-19. Background on the study: From T cells, B-cell-depleted T cells, or PBMCs came the material, which was cDNA or gDNA.

The germline V gene has CDR1 LGHNA and CDR2 YSLEER. This CDR3 has 15 amino acids. The germline V and J ends were trimmed by 0 bases and 5 bases, with 10 bases remaining between them. All enrollees were roughly 18 to 89 years old and from roughly 22 US areas. Cohort placement rested on clinical history that participants reported themselves. Per the original methods: For nucleated cells, counts were estimated from reference gene primer amplification. TCRdb's copy holds only in-frame clones and misses some; the assay was immunoSEQ multiplex PCR. The V and J calls and clone size are taken from that table; D and trimming were inferred from the DNA. The sample lists roughly 200,000 clones, about 80% occurring once.

The clonotype comes from an older woman with acute COVID-19. The chain links TRBV4-3 to TRBJ1-4, with D possibly matching TRBD1 (5 bases). The sequenced sample consisted of PBMCs or T cells enriched from blood (not recorded which). CDR3 sequence reads: CASSQDSGTNEKLFF. The CDR3 coding sequence is TGCGCCAGCAGCCAAGATAGCGGGACCAATGAAAAACTGTTTTTT.